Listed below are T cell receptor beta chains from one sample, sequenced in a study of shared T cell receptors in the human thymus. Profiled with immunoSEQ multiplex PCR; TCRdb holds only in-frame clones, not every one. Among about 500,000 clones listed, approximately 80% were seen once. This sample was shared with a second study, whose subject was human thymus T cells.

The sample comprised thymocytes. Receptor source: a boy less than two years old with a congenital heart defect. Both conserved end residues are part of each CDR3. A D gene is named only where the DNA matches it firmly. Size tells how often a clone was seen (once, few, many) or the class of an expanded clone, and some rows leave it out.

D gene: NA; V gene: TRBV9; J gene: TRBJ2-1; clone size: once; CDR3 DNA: TGTGCCAGCAGCCCACAGGGAACATGGGGCCTCAATGAGCAGTTCTTC; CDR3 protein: CASSPQGTWGLNEQFF
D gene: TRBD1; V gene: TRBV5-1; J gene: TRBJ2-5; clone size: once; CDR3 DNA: TGCGCCACATCCCCCCCGGACAGGGGGGTGGAGACCCAGTACTTC; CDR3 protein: CATSPPDRGVETQYF
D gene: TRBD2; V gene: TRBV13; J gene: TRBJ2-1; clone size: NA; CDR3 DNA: TGTGCCAGCAGCTTAGGCCGGACTAGCGGGAATGAGCAGTTCTTC; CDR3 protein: CASSLGRTSGNEQFF
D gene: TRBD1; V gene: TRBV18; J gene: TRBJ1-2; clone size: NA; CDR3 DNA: TGTGCCAGCTCACCCGGCCGGGACAGGGACACTAACTATGGCTACACCTTC; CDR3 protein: CASSPGRDRDTNYGYTF
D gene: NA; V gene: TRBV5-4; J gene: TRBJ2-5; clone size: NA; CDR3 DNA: TGTGCCAGCAGCGTGACTAGTTTCAAGGAGACCCAGTACTTC; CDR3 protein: CASSVTSFKETQYF
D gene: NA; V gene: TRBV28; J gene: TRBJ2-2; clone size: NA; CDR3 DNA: TGTGCCAGCAGTTCTGGGGAGACGAACACCGGGGAGCTGTTTTTT; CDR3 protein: CASSSGETNTGELFF
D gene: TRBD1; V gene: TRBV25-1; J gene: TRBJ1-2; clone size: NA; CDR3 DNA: TGTGCCAGCAGTGACCGCGGACCGGGACAGATTAACTATGGCTACACCTTC; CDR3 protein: CASSDRGPGQINYGYTF
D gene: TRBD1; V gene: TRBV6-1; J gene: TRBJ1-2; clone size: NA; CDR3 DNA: TGTGCCAGCAGTGAGGACAGGGGGCCGCGAGGCTACACCTTC; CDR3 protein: CASSEDRGPRGYTF
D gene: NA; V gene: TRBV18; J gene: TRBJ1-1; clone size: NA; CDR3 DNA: TGTGCCAGCTCACCACTGGGCCAGGTCCACACTGAAGCTTTCTTT; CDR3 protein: CASSPLGQVHTEAFF
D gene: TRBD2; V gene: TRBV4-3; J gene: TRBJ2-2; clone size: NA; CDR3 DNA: TGCGCCAGCAGCCAAGAGGGGGGGGACCGGGAGCTGTTTTTT; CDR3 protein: CASSQEGGDRELFF
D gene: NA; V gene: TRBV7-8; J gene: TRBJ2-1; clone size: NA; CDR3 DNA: TGTGCCAGCCTTAGCCCGCGCAATGAGCAGTTCTTC; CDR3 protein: CASLSPRNEQFF
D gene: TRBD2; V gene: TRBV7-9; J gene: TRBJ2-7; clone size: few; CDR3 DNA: TGTGCCAGCAGCCCCTCCTTGCGAGCGGGGACCGGCGAGCAGTACTTC; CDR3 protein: CASSPSLRAGTGEQYF
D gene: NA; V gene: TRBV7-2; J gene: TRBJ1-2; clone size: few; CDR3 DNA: TGTGCCAGCAGCCCTCGACAGGCGACGTCACCTTATGGCTACACCTTC; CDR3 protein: CASSPRQATSPYGYTF
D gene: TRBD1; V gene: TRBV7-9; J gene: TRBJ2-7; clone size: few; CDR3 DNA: TGTGCCAGCAGTCAAACAGGGGCCTCCTACGAGCAGTACTTC; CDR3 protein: CASSQTGASYEQYF
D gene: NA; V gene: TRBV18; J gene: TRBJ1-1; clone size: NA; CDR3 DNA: TGTGCCAGCTCAACTGACAGGAACACTGAAGCTTTCTTT; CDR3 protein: CASSTDRNTEAFF
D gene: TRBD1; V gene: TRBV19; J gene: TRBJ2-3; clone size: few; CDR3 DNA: TGTGCCAGTGGGCCAGGGGGCGAGTCAGATACGCAGTATTTT; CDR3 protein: CASGPGGESDTQYF
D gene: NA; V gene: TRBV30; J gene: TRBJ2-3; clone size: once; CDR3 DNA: TGTGCCTGGAGCCCGGCTAGCGGCACAGATACGCAGTATTTT; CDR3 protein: CAWSPASGTDTQYF
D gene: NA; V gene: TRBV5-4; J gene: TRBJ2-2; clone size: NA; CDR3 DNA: TGTGCCAGCAGCTCCACAACCGGGGAGCTGTTTTTT; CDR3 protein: CASSSTTGELFF
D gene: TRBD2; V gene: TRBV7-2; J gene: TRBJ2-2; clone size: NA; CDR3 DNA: TGTGCCAGCAGTCCTAGCGGGACGAACACCGGGGAGCTGTTTTTT; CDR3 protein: CASSPSGTNTGELFF
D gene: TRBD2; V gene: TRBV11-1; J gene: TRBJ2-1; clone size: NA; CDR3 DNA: TGTGCCAGCAGCGGCCCGGGACTAGGGTTATACAATGAGCAGTTCTTC; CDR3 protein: CASSGPGLGLYNEQFF
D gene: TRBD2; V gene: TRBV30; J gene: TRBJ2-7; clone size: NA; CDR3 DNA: TGTGCCTGGAGTGTCCCAGGCCCTCACACTAGCGGATTTCCTAGGGAGCAGTACTTC; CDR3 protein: CAWSVPGPHTSGFPREQYF
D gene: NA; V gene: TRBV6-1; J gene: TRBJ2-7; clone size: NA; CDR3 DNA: TGTGCCAGCAGTGAAGCAGGAGGCCCACCCTACGAGCAGTACTTC; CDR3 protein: CASSEAGGPPYEQYF
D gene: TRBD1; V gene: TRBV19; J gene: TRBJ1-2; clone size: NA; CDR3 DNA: TGTGCCAGTAGTATAATAGTCGCCGGGACAGGGGAGGGCTACACCTTC; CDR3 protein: CASSIIVAGTGEGYTF
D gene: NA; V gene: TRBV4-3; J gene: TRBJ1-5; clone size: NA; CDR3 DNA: TGCGCCAGCAGCCAAGAAGAAGGGGTCAATCAGCCCCAGCATTTT; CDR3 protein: CASSQEEGVNQPQHF
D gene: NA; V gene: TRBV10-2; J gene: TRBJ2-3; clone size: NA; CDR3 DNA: TGCGCCAGCAGTGGTTTTACTAATACGCAGTATTTT; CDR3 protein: CASSGFTNTQYF
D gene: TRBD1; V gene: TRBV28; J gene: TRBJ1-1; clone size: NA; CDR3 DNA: TGTGCCAGCAGTATCACAGGGGGCGCAGCAGAAGCTTTCTTT; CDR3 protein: CASSITGGAAEAFF
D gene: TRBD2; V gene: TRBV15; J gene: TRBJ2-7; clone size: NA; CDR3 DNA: TGTGCCACCAGCAGGGGACTAGCGGGAACTTGGATCGAGCAGTACTTC; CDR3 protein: CATSRGLAGTWIEQYF
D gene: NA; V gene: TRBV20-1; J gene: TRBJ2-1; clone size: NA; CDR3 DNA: TGCAGTGCTAAGAGGAATGAGCAGTTCTTC; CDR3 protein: CSAKRNEQFF
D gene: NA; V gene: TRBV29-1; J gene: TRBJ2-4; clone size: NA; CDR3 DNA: TGCAGCGTTGTGGTCCCAGGGGCCGGGGCCAAAAACATTCAGTACTTC; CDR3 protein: CSVVVPGAGAKNIQYF
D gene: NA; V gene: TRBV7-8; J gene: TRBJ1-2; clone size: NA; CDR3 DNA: TGTGCCAGCAGCTTAGATGTAACAGGGAGCTACACCTTC; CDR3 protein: CASSLDVTGSYTF
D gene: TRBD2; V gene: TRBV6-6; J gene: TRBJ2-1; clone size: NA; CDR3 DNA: TGTGCCAGCAGTTACGGGAGGGAGGACAATGAGCAGTTCTTC; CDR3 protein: CASSYGREDNEQFF
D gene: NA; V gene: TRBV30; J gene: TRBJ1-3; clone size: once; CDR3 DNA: TGTGCCTGGAGTGTTCAGGGACTTACTCCCCTCTCTGGAAACACCATATATTTT; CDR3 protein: CAWSVQGLTPLSGNTIYF
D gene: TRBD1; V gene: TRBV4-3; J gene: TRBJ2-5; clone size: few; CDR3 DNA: TGCGCCAGCAGCCAAGCCGACAGGGATGGGACCCAGTACTTC; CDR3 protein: CASSQADRDGTQYF
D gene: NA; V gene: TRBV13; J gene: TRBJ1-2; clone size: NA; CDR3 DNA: TGTGCCAGCAGCTCCCGTTGGAGGGGGGGATTCTATGGCTACACCTTC; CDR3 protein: CASSSRWRGGFYGYTF
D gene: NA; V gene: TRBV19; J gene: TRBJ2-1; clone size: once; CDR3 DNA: TGTGCCAGTACGTTGAATCCACTGAGCTCCTACAATGAGCAGTTCTTC; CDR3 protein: CASTLNPLSSYNEQFF
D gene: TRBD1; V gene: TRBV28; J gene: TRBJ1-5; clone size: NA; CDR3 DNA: TGTGCCAGCAGGCCTCAGGGGGGCCAGCCCCAGCATTTT; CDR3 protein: CASRPQGGQPQHF
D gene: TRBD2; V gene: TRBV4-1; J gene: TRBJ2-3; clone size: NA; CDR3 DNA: TGCGCCAGCAGCCAAGACCCTAGCGGGATAGGTGATACGCAGTATTTT; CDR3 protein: CASSQDPSGIGDTQYF